These 7 T cell receptor beta chains were sequenced from one sample in a study of T-cell reconstitution after alpha-beta-depleted transplantation in children. The TCRbeta library incorporated unique molecular identifiers. A single record per CDR3 protein comes from TCRdb applying MiXCR to the PCR reads. The sample carries around 600,000 distinct CDR3 sequences, about 11% recorded once. The sample consisted of PBMCs from the stem cell graft donor, taken from the stem cell graft. These TCRs come from a human donor who donated a stem cell graft to a child with acute myeloid leukemia.

The chain carries TRBV7-9 and TRBJ2-5; TRBD2 matches at 9 bases. With the DNA end fitting TRBJ2-1 better, the J assignment may be wrong. Germline V gene lookup returns CDR1 SEHNR and CDR2 FQNEAQ (reference sequence). This CDR3 is built from 17 residues. CDR3 sequence reads: CASSRLGLAITAETQFF. The CDR3 DNA sequence: TGTGCCAGCAGCCGCCTAGGACTAGCGATAACGGCGGAGACCCAGTTCTTC.

V usage is TRBV27 and J usage is TRBJ1-5; D call uncertain. The germline CDR1 and CDR2 sequences are MNHEY and SMNVEV (reference sequence). This CDR3 has 14 residues. V lost 8 bases, J lost 2 bases, and 13 bases lay in between. The CDR3 is CASRTSLGNQPQHF. CDR3 DNA sequence: TGTGCCAGCCGGACCTCATTGGGCAATCAGCCCCAGCATTTT.

The chain combines TRBV6-2 or TRBV6-3 with TRBJ2-7; D uncertain. Germline-derived CDR1 and CDR2 are MNHEY and SVGEGT. V was trimmed by 5 bases and J by 7 bases, leaving 18 bases between them. This CDR3 has 14 amino acids. CDR3 nucleotide sequence: TGTGCCAGCAGTGCCCTAGAAGGGATCGGGGAGCAGTACTTC. Translating it yields CASSALEGIGEQYF.

This clonotype was detected many times. The chain joins TRBV11-2 to TRBJ2-5; 10 bases line up with TRBD2. This CDR3 region has 15 residues. The junction had 7 bases not matched to a gene; V was cut back by 6 bases and J by 3 bases. Germline CDR1 reads SGHAT; CDR2 reads FQNNGV. The chain's CDR3 is CASRRLAGTEETQYF. The DNA for the CDR3 is TGTGCCAGCAGACGACTAGCGGGTACAGAAGAGACCCAGTACTTC.

This clonotype was seen a few times. J is TRBJ1-5 and V is TRBV6-2 or TRBV6-3; possible D gene TRBD1, 5 bases. Germline CDR1 reads MNHEY; CDR2 reads SVGEGT. V was clipped by 5 bases and J by 12 bases, with 14 bases between them. The CDR3 length is 12 residues. The CDR3 sequence: CASSNPPGLQHF. The CDR3 DNA reads TGTGCCAGCAGTAATCCTCCAGGGCTCCAGCATTTT.

This clonotype was observed at least ten times. The rearrangement uses TRBV5-1 and TRBJ2-1, with 11 bases identical to TRBD2. Per the germline V gene, CDR1 is SGHRS and CDR2 is YFSETQ. V shed 1 base, J shed 7 bases, and the junction held 4 bases outside the gene matches. The CDR3 has 15 residues. CDR3 nucleotide sequence: TGCGCCAGCAGCTTGTCTAGCGGGAGGAGGAATGAGCAGTTCTTC. Amino acid sequence: CASSLSSGRRNEQFF.

This clonotype has just a few counts. The chain carries TRBV28 and TRBJ1-5, with D tentatively TRBD1 (5 bases). The CDR3 spans 13 residues. Germline CDR1 and CDR2: MDHEN and SYDVKM. V lost 10 bases and J lost 0, with 10 bases in between. This chain's CDR3 is CATGVPSNQPQHF. CDR3 coding DNA: TGTGCCACGGGGGTTCCTAGCAATCAGCCCCAGCATTTT.